This TCR beta chain was sequenced for a study of graft-versus-host responses after intestinal transplantation. Study background: Every transplant recipient was induced with anti-thymocyte globulin, then maintained on tacrolimus and steroids for about 3 years.

CDR3 length equals 15 residues. The V end lost 0 bases, the J end lost 2 bases, and 5 bases lay between the germline ends. The germline CDR1 and CDR2 sequences are MNHNY and SVGAGI (reference sequence). Profiling relied on immunoSEQ multiplex PCR, and the TCRdb table lists in-frame clones only, not all of them. In the table there are more than 10,000 clones, 84% of which are singletons. This clonotype was obtained from a human patient who received an intestinal transplant, so some T cells may come from the graft donor. Source: PBMCs, taken roughly 310 days after intestinal transplant. The chain uses TRBV6-6 and TRBJ2-6; no clear D. CDR3: CASSYSGTGANVLTF. The CDR3, as DNA: TGTGCCAGCAGTTACTCAGGGACTGGGGCCAACGTCCTGACTTTC.